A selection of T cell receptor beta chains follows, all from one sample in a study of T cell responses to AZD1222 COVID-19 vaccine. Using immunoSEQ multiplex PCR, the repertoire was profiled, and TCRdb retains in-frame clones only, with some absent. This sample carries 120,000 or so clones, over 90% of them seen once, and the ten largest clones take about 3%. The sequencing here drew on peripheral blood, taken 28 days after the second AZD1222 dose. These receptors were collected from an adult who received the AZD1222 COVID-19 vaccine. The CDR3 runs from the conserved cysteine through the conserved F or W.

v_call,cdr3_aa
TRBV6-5,CASSYSRQGEGYTF
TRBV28,CASSLDSNEKLFF
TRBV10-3,CAISAAQDGYTF
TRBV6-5,CASSYSNGKLFF
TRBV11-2,CASSSQGAGVNTEAFF
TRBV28,CASSPPSATDTIYF
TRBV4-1,CASSLLAGDNYGYTF
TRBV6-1,CASSEPSQGFNNSPLHF
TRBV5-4,CASSPAGTKSTGELFF
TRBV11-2,CASSAQSTDTQYF
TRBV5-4,CASSLDTYNEQFF
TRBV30,CAWSSDATNEKLFF
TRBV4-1,CASSQDPLPGREAFF
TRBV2,CASHDVTGYYGYTF
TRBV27,CASSLRVGPISNEQFF
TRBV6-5,CASSYDKSNTGELFF
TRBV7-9,CASSLNRVQGEVF
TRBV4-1,CASSQQQGSGNTIYF
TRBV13,CASRRTRETEPQHF
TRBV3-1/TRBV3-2,CASSGSAYSNQPQHF
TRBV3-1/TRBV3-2,CASSRRDRDSYEQYF
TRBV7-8,CASSLSDGSFYNEQFF
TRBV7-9,CASSRSRTTRDEAFF
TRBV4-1,CASSPVWGMLTEAFF
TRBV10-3,CAIKDSPNQPQHF
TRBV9,CASSPRDREVGEQYF
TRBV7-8,CASSLEFGGTSDEQYF
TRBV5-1,CASSLGLAGENEQFF
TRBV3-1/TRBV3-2,CASSQGRGWGNIQYF
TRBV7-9,CASLLAGLENNEQFF
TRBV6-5,CASSRGQGGNTIYF
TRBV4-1,CASSQVVISGNTIYF
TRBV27,CASSFVSYNEQFF
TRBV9,CASSAGGPTYGYTF
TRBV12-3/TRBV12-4,CASSLGYEQYF
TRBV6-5,CASSYGSYETEQFF
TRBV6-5,CASSSSGGYTF